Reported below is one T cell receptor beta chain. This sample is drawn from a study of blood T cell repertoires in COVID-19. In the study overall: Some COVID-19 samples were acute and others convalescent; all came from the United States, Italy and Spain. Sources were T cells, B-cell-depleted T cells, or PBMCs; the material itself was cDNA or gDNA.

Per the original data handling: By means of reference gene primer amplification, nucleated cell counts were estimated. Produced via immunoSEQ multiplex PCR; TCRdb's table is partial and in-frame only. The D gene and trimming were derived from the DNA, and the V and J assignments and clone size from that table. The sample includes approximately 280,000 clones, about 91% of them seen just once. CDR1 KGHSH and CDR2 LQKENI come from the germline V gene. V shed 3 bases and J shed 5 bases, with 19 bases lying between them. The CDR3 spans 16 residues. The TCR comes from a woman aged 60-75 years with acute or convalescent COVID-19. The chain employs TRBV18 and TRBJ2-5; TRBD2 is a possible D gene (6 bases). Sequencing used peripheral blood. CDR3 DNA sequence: TGTGCCAGCTCACCTTCGCCCCGGGGGTCCGGGGAGACCCAGTACTTC. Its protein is CASSPSPRGSGETQYF. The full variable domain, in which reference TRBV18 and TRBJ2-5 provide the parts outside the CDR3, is NAGVMQNPRHLVRRRGQEARLRCSPMKGHSHVYWYRQLPEEGLKFMVYLQKENIIDESGMPKERFSAEFPKEGPSILRIQQVVRGDSAAYFCASSPSPRGSGETQYFGPGTRLLVL.